This record looks at one T cell receptor beta chain sequence and its context. The antigen remains undetermined. The data were obtained in a study of T cell responses to AZD1222 COVID-19 vaccine. Study-level findings and limits: Elevations in Spike-specific TCR breadth and depth followed administration of two AZD1222 doses.

The germline gives CDR1 LNHDA, CDR2 SQIVND (reference sequence). The V segment lost 3 bases and the J segment 6 bases; nucleotides outside the gene matches: 6. The CDR3 is 15 residues long. Only in-frame clones appear in the TCRdb table, and some are missing; sequencing was by immunoSEQ multiplex PCR. The sample yields 40,000 to 60,000 clones, roughly 90% seen once. The V gene is TRBV19, the J gene TRBJ1-2; 11 bases line up with TRBD1. The clonotype comes from an adult who received the AZD1222 COVID-19 vaccine. The specimen comprised peripheral blood, sampled 28 days after the second AZD1222 dose. CDR3 nucleotide sequence: TGTGCCAGTAGTATCACGGACAGGGGGCGGGATGGCTACACCTTC. This encodes CASSITDRGRDGYTF. The variable domain in full, completed from reference TRBV19 and TRBJ1-2, reads DGGITQSPKYLFRKEGQNVTLSCEQNLNHDAMYWYRQDPGQGLRLIYYSQIVNDFQKGDIAEGYSVSREKKESFPLTVTSAQKNPTAFYLCASSITDRGRDGYTFGSGTRLTVV.